This T cell receptor (beta chain) stems from a study of naive CD8 T cells in extremely preterm neonates. Repertoires were generated with immunoSEQ multiplex PCR, while TCRdb's copy carries only in-frame clones and drops some. The sample lists 7,000 to 9,000 clones; 98% were seen once. Per the germline V gene, CDR1 is ENHRY and CDR2 is SYGVKD. Between the trimmed V and J ends, which lost 0 bases and 2 bases, there was a span of 12 bases. The CDR3 extends over 16 amino acids. The V gene is TRBV10-3, the J gene TRBJ2-3; tentative D call: TRBD2 (7 bases). The source is a human donor in good health. The material sequenced was naive CD8+ T cells from blood. The CDR3 loop reads CAISESGGAPTDTQYF. In DNA, the CDR3 is TGTGCCATCAGTGAGTCAGGGGGGGCCCCCACAGATACGCAGTATTTT.